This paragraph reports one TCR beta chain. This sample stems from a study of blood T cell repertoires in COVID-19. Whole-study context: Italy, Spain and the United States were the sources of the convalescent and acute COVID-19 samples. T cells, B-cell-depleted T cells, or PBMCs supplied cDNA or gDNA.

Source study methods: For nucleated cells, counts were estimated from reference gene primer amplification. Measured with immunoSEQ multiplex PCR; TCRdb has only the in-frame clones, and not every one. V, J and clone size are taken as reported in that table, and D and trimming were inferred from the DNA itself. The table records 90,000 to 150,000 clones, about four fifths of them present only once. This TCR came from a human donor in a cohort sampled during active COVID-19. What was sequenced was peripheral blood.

The CDR3 sequence is CASTPGAGYSYNEQFF. The CDR3 nucleotides read TGTGCCAGCACTCCCGGCGCGGGGTACTCCTACAATGAGCAGTTCTTC. V gene TRBV7-9 combines with J gene TRBJ2-1, with D perhaps TRBD2 (6 bases). The germline CDR1 and CDR2 sequences are SEHNR and FQNEAQ (reference sequence). V lost 7 bases and J 0 bases, leaving 16 bases between the germline ends. The CDR3 covers 16 residues.